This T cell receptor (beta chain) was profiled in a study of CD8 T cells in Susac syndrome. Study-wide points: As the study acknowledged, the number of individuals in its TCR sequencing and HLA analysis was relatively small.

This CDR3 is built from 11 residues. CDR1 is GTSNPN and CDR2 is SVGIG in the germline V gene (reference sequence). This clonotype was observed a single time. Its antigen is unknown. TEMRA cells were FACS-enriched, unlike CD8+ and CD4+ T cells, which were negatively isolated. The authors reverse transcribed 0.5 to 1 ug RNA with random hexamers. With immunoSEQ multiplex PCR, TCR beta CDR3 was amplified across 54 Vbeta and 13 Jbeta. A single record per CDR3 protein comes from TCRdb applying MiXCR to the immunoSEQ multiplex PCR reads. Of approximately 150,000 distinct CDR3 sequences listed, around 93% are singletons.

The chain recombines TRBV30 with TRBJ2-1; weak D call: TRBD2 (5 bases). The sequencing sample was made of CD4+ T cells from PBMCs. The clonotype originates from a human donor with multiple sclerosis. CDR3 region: CASGRRDEQFF. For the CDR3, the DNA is TGTGCGAGTGGGCGGCGGGATGAGCAGTTCTTC.